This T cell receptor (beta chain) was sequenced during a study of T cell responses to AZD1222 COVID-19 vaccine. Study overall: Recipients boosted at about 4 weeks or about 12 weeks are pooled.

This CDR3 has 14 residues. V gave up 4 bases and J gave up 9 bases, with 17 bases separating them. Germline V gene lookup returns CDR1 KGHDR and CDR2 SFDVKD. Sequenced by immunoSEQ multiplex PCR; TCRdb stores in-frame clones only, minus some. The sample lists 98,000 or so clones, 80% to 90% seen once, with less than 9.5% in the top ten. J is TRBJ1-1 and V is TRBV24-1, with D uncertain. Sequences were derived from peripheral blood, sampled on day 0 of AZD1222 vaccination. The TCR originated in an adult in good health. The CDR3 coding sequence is TGTGCCACCAGTGACCCCATTCGAGGAGCGCAAGCTTTCTTT. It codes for CATSDPIRGAQAFF.